The clone carrying this T cell receptor (beta chain) turned up a few times. What it binds is not known. Fresh peripheral blood, 10 ml, yielded the PBMCs. What was amplified from RNA transcripts were TCR beta CDR3 regions. HTBI primers were used for first-round RT-PCR of the TCR CDR3. TCRdb independently ran MiXCR on the multiplex PCR reads; one entry per CDR3 protein. This sample has approximately 640,000 distinct CDR3 sequences, with approximately 15% found just once. This sample was included in a study of T cells in Graves' hyperthyroidism and ophthalmopathy. The CDR3 has 14 amino acids. The V end lost 3 bases, the J end lost 7 bases, and 10 bases lay between the germline ends. Per germline, CDR1 LNHDA and CDR2 SQIVND (reference sequence). Study observations and caveats: Researchers found most expanded thyroid clonotypes above 0.001 in blood as well. Separation of ophthalmopathy from stable hyperthyroidism was achieved by a 13 V-J model.

The chain combines TRBV19 with TRBJ1-6; D is possibly TRBD1 (5 bases). This receptor was identified in a man aged 45-60 years with Graves' hyperthyroidism. The material sequenced was blood. The CDR3 DNA sequence: TGTGCCAGTAGTATCGGGACGGAAAATTCACCCCTCCACTTT. Protein product: CASSIGTENSPLHF.